The 31 T cell receptor beta chains listed next were all sequenced from one sample in a study of OX40 agonist ivuxolimab in advanced cancers. This table comes from immunoSEQ multiplex PCR, and its TCRdb copy is limited to in-frame clones, with some not included. Of approximately 68,000 clones in the sample, less than 95% are singletons; the top ten hold 0.8% to 1.2%. Sequenced here: CD4+ or CD8+ T cells sorted from blood, sampled in a trial of the OX40 agonist ivuxolimab. These receptor sequences come from an adult with an advanced solid tumor such as melanoma, head and neck, liver or kidney cancer.

The chain links TRBV11-2 to TRBJ2-5; D uncertain. The CDR3 length is 14 residues. CDR1 and CDR2 from the germline V gene are SGHAT and FQNNGV. The ends were cut back, 4 bases at V and 2 bases at J, with 11 bases in the middle. The CDR3 nucleotides read TGTGCCAGCAGCTCGTCGGGTGGACAAGAGACCCAGTACTTC. It codes for CASSSSGGQETQYF. The complete variable domain, with remaining parts taken from reference TRBV11-2 and TRBJ2-5, reads EAGVAQSPRYKIIEKRQSVAFWCNPISGHATLYWYQQILGQGPKLLIQFQNNGVVDDSQLPKDRFSAERLKGVDSTLKIQPAKLEDSAVYLCASSSSGGQETQYFGPGTRLLVL.

The CDR3 protein is CASSVVGTGVGNTIYF. The CDR3 DNA reads TGTGCCAGCAGCGTAGTAGGGACAGGGGTAGGAAACACCATATATTTT. The gene calls are TRBV9 and TRBJ1-3, with 10 bases matching TRBD1. The V and J ends lost 0 bases and 4 bases, in that order; junction bases with no gene match: 4. Germline-derived CDR1 and CDR2 are SGDLS and YYNGEE. CDR3 length equals 16 residues.

The genes are TRBV30 and TRBJ1-4; 8 positions agree with TRBD1. The CDR3 is 18 residues long. The V gene's germline CDR1 is GTSNPN and CDR2 SVGIG (reference sequence). The junction had 10 bases not matched to a gene; V was cut back by 1 base and J by 0 bases. The CDR3 here is CAWSADPGQDTTNEKLFF. The CDR3 DNA is TGTGCCTGGAGTGCGGACCCGGGACAGGATACAACTAATGAAAAACTGTTTTTT.

This clone was detected once. J is TRBJ2-5 and V is TRBV11-2; D call uncertain. Trimming left V 4 bases short and J 2 bases short, with 17 bases between. Germline values: CDR1 SGHAT, CDR2 FQNNGV. This CDR3 region has 16 residues. The CDR3 DNA follows: TGTGCCAGCAGCTCTGGGGTGGGCGGTACTCAAGAGACCCAGTACTTC. This encodes CASSSGVGGTQETQYF.

The chain has TRBV2 and TRBJ2-7; no definite D call. Germline V gives CDR1 SNHLY, CDR2 FYNNEI. The V end lost 2 bases, the J end lost 5 bases, and 7 bases lay between the germline ends. The CDR3 loop spans 12 amino acids. CDR3 amino acids: CASSEQAHEQYF. CDR3 bases: TGTGCCAGCAGTGAACAGGCCCACGAGCAGTACTTC.

V gene TRBV11-1 combines with J gene TRBJ2-3, with 10 bases that match TRBD2. The germline V gene encodes CDR1 SGHAT and CDR2 FQDESV (reference sequence). V was clipped by 6 bases and J by 6 bases; unmatched bases: 3. This CDR3 has 13 residues. Written as DNA, the CDR3 is TGTGCCAGCAGTAGCGGGAGGATGGATACGCAGTATTTT. Translating gives CASSSGRMDTQYF.

This chain links TRBV5-1 with TRBJ2-3, with 7 bases fitting TRBD2. Germline trimming cut 1 base from V and 2 bases from J; bases unmatched to any gene: 7. CDR3 size: 16 residues. CDR1 and CDR2 (germline): SGHRS, YFSETQ. The CDR3 is CASSLFGGSATDTQYF. CDR3 nucleotides: TGCGCCAGCAGCTTGTTCGGCGGGAGTGCCACAGATACGCAGTATTTT.

This rearrangement joins TRBV30 to TRBJ2-7, with TRBD2 matching 7 bases. This CDR3 is built from 12 residues. CDR1 is GTSNPN and CDR2 is SVGIG in the germline V gene (reference sequence). Losses at the gene ends were 8 bases for V and 2 bases for J; bases not matched to a gene: 6. The CDR3 loop reads CAGGGNTYEQYF. The DNA for the CDR3 is TGTGCCGGGGGGGGTAACACCTACGAGCAGTACTTC.

Comment on this clone: The junction departs from the called germline gene at one end, perhaps through a read error. V usage is TRBV10-2 and J usage is TRBJ2-2, with D possibly matching TRBD2 (5 bases). The CDR3 sequence is 17 residues long. The germline CDR1 and CDR2 sequences are WSHSY and SAAADI. The CDR3 spells CASRDPLRGQYTGELFF. CDR3 DNA: TGCGCCAGCCGTGACCCCCTGAGAGGGCAGTACACCGGGGAGCTGTTTTTT.

The V and J genes are TRBV9 and TRBJ2-3; possibly TRBD2 for D (6 bases). CDR3 length: 16 residues. Germline CDR1 SGDLS, CDR2 YYNGEE. The ends were cut back, 3 bases at V and 2 bases at J, with 16 bases in the middle. The DNA of the CDR3 is TGTGCCAGCAGCGCCCGAAGAGGGGACTCCACAGATACGCAGTATTTT. This codes for CASSARRGDSTDTQYF.

The genes are TRBV6-6 and TRBJ2-7, with a weak D call TRBD2 (6 bases). V was trimmed by 6 bases and J by 5 bases, leaving 20 bases between them. From germline, CDR1 is MNHNY and CDR2 SVGAGI (reference sequence). This CDR3 has 15 residues. CDR3 bases: TGTGCCAGCAGAGAAACCGCGACGGGAGCACACGAGCAGTACTTC. It is translated as CASRETATGAHEQYF.

For this clone: The germline gene is not matched at one end of the junction; a read error may be the cause. The chain combines TRBV6-6 with TRBJ1-2; D gene unclear. CDR1 MNHNY and CDR2 SVGAGI come from the germline V gene (reference sequence). CDR3 length: 13 residues. CDR3 amino acids: CAGSSPPYYGYTF. As DNA, the CDR3 is TGTGCCGGCAGTTCCCCCCCCTACTATGGCTACACCTTC.

The V gene is TRBV5-1, the J gene TRBJ2-2; D is unclear. CDR3 length: 13 amino acids. The V and J ends lost 0 bases and 9 bases respectively, with 9 bases between them. Per the germline V gene, CDR1 is SGHRS and CDR2 is YFSETQ. CDR3 loop: CASSLVSSRELFF. The CDR3, as DNA: TGCGCCAGCAGCTTGGTGTCATCCAGGGAGCTGTTTTTT.

The genes are TRBV9 and TRBJ2-1, with D possibly TRBD1 on 6 matching bases. This CDR3 spans 14 amino acids. The V gene's germline CDR1 is SGDLS and CDR2 YYNGEE. V lost 4 bases, J lost 7 bases, and 15 bases lay in between. CDR3 sequence reads: CASSPGQGRNEQFF. The CDR3 DNA reads TGTGCCAGCAGCCCCGGGCAGGGGCGGAATGAGCAGTTCTTC.

CDR3 protein: CSVEPGYTF. CDR3 in DNA: TGCAGCGTTGAACCTGGCTACACCTTC. The rearrangement uses TRBV29-1 and TRBJ1-2; D is uncertain. The CDR3 loop spans 9 amino acids. V lost 2 bases and J 7 bases, leaving 2 bases between the germline ends. Per germline, CDR1 SQVTM and CDR2 ANQGSEA.

The V gene is TRBV19, the J gene TRBJ2-7; TRBD1 is a possible D gene (6 bases). This CDR3 spans 14 amino acids. In germline, CDR1 is LNHDA, CDR2 SQIVND (reference sequence). V lost 1 base and J 4 bases, leaving 11 bases between the germline ends. For the CDR3, the DNA is TGTGCCAGTAGTATAGGGCAGGGGAAGTACGAGCAGTACTTC. Encoded protein: CASSIGQGKYEQYF.

This clone was found once. V and J are TRBV2 and TRBJ2-7; the D is unclear. V was shortened by 4 bases and J by 6 bases, with 10 bases between the two germline ends. This CDR3 has 12 residues. CDR1 and CDR2 from the germline V gene are SNHLY and FYNNEI. DNA of the CDR3: TGTGCCAGCAGTGCGACTGCGGCCGAGCAGTACTTC. Translation: CASSATAAEQYF.

In its sample, this clone was seen once. This chain links TRBV4-1 with TRBJ1-1, with D perhaps TRBD1 (6 bases). The CDR3 runs 13 residues. The germline V gene has CDR1 MGHRA and CDR2 YSYEKL. V shed 6 bases and J shed 2 bases, with 10 bases lying between them. The CDR3 DNA reads as TGCGCCAGCAGACCCAGGGGCAACACTGAAGCTTTCTTT. The encoded protein is CASRPRGNTEAFF.

The V call is TRBV11-3, the J call TRBJ1-6; tentative D call: TRBD1 (6 bases). The CDR3 covers 16 residues. In germline, CDR1 is SGHNT, CDR2 YENEEA. V was cut by 0 bases and J by 8 bases, with 14 bases left in between. The CDR3 nucleotides are TGTGCCAGCAGCTTAGATCAGGGGTCCGGGGATTCACCCCTCCACTTT. Its translation is CASSLDQGSGDSPLHF.

V gene TRBV7-9 combines with J gene TRBJ2-5; 9 bases fit TRBD2. The V gene end was trimmed by 1 base and the J gene end by 2 bases; junction bases not matched to a gene: 8. Per the germline V gene, CDR1 is SEHNR and CDR2 is FQNEAQ (reference sequence). This CDR3 has 17 amino acids. CDR3 DNA sequence: TGTGCCAGCAGCTTAGGGTTGGGACTAGCTTCACAAGAGACCCAGTACTTC. Amino acids: CASSLGLGLASQETQYF.

This chain uses TRBV5-1 with TRBJ2-2, with D uncertain. Germline lookup yields CDR1 SGHRS and CDR2 YFSETQ. This CDR3 has 15 residues. Trimming removed 0 bases from V and 1 base from J, with 7 bases in between. In DNA, the CDR3 is TGCGCCAGCAGCTTGGATCCGGGGAACACCGGGGAGCTGTTTTTT. It translates to CASSLDPGNTGELFF.

The chain has TRBV6-1 and TRBJ1-2; D remains unclear. Germline loops: CDR1 MNHNS, CDR2 SASEGT. V shed 2 bases and J shed 5 bases, with 6 bases lying between them. CDR3 length: 12 amino acids. The CDR3 DNA follows: TGTGCCAGCAGTGAACTGGGGTATGGCTACACCTTC. Translated, it gives CASSELGYGYTF.

CDR3 protein: CASSSGQGAYGYTF. CDR3 DNA: TGCGCCAGCAGCTCGGGACAGGGGGCCTATGGCTACACCTTC. The chain combines TRBV5-1 with TRBJ1-2; 12 bases are shared with TRBD1. This CDR3 is built from 14 residues. Germline CDR1 is SGHRS and CDR2 is YFSETQ. V gave up 3 bases and J gave up 4 bases; unmatched junction bases: 1.

The chain uses TRBV6-5 and TRBJ1-3, with D perhaps TRBD1 (6 bases). This CDR3 has 16 residues. The V gene's germline CDR1 is MNHEY and CDR2 SVGAGI. V lost 4 bases, J lost 0 bases, and 13 bases lay in between. The CDR3, as DNA: TGTGCCAGCAGTTCCGTGGACAGCATCTCTGGAAACACCATATATTTT. Translation: CASSSVDSISGNTIYF.

The gene calls are TRBV5-3 and TRBJ2-7; D tentatively fits TRBD1 or TRBD2 (5 bases each). TRBV5-3 is an ORF, with its function uncertain. The germline V and J ends were trimmed by 0 bases and 1 base, with 32 bases remaining between them. The CDR3 length is 22 residues. The CDR3 reads CARSLGAAAGPKGREGSYEQYF. The CDR3 nucleotides are TGTGCCAGAAGCTTGGGAGCGGCGGCTGGGCCGAAGGGACGTGAGGGATCCTACGAGCAGTACTTC.

This chain joins TRBV11-2 and TRBJ1-1, with TRBD1 matching 9 bases. The CDR3 length is 13 residues. Germline CDR1 and CDR2: SGHAT and FQNNGV. Trimming removed 5 bases from V and 3 bases from J; junction bases left unmatched: 1. CDR3 bases: TGTGCCAGCAGCAGACAGGGGGACACTGAAGCTTTCTTT. This gives the protein CASSRQGDTEAFF.

The chain uses TRBV5-6 and TRBJ2-3; D ambiguous. The CDR3 has 14 residues. CDR1 is SGHDT and CDR2 is YYEEEE in the germline V gene. Trimming removed 0 bases at V and 1 base at J, with 6 bases between. CDR3 sequence (DNA): TGTGCCAGCAGCTTGGTTAGCCGCACAGATACGCAGTATTTT. Its translation: CASSLVSRTDTQYF.

The chain links TRBV2 to TRBJ2-7; D uncertain. Trimming shortened V by 1 base and J by 7 bases, and 20 bases separated the two germline ends. Germline values: CDR1 SNHLY, CDR2 FYNNEI. The length of the CDR3 is 16 residues. The CDR3 loop reads CASSEGGRWSRHEQYF. In DNA form, the CDR3 reads TGTGCCAGCAGTGAAGGGGGTCGGTGGTCTCGTCATGAGCAGTACTTC.

Points on this clone: This specimen includes other DNA sequences encoding the same CDR3. The chain uses TRBV6-5 and TRBJ2-2; D not certain. The CDR3 runs 12 residues. Trimming left V 4 bases short and J 4 bases short, with 4 bases between. Per the germline V gene, CDR1 is MNHEY and CDR2 is SVGAGI. The CDR3 coding sequence is TGTGCCAGCAGTTTAATCACCGGGGAGCTGTTTTTT. It is translated as CASSLITGELFF.

V and J are TRBV6-1 and TRBJ1-1; possibly TRBD1 for D (5 bases). The germline CDR1 and CDR2 sequences are MNHNS and SASEGT. CDR3 size: 13 residues. The germline V and J ends were trimmed by 10 bases and 3 bases, with 15 bases remaining between them. The CDR3 here is CAINRLGDTEAFF. CDR3 sequence (DNA): TGTGCCATCAACAGGCTGGGGGACACTGAAGCTTTCTTT.

The chain links TRBV10-1 to TRBJ1-1, with D tentatively TRBD1 (6 bases). The germline V gene encodes CDR1 WNHNN and CDR2 SYGVQD (reference sequence). The CDR3 runs to 13 residues. V lost 3 bases, J lost 3 bases, and 8 bases lay in between. The CDR3 protein is CASSEQGHTEAFF. The CDR3 coding sequence is TGCGCCAGCAGTGAACAGGGACACACTGAAGCTTTCTTT.